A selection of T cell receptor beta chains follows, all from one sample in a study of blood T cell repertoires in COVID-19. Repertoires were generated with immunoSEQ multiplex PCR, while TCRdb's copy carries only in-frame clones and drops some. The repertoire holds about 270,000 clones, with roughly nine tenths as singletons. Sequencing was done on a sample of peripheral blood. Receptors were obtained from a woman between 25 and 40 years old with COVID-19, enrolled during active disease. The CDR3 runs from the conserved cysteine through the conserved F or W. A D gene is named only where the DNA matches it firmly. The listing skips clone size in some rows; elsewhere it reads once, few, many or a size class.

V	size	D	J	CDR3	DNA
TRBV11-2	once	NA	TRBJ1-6	CASSLGTDNSPLHF	TGTGCCAGCAGCTTAGGGACAGACAATTCACCCCTCCACTTT
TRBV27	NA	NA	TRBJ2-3	CASSSPADTQYF	TGTGCCAGCAGTTCCCCCGCAGATACGCAGTATTTT
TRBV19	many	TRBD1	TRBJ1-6	CASSPLRTGPSSYNSPLHF	TGTGCCAGTAGTCCCCTTCGGACAGGGCCCAGCTCCTATAATTCACCCCTCCACTTT
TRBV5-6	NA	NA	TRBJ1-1	CASSLWGKLNTEAFF	TGTGCCAGCAGCTTGTGGGGCAAATTGAACACTGAAGCTTTCTTT
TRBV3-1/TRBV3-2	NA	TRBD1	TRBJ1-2	CASSQVRQGAGYGYTF	TGTGCCAGCAGCCAAGTCCGACAGGGGGCGGGATATGGCTACACCTTC
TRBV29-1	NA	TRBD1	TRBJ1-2	CSVGDRGIGYTF	TGCAGCGTAGGGGACAGGGGTATCGGCTACACCTTC
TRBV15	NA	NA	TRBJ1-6	CATSRGSRTGTSPLHF	TGTGCCACCAGCAGAGGTAGCCGTACAGGAACATCACCCCTCCACTTT
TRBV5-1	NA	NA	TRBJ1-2	CASSLIANNYGYTF	TGCGCCAGCAGCTTGATCGCGAATAACTATGGCTACACCTTC
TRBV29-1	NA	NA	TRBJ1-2	CSVEAGGYGYTF	TGCAGCGTTGAAGCCGGGGGTTATGGCTACACCTTC
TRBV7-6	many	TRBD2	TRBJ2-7	CASSLELGGATEQYF	TGTGCCAGCAGCTTAGAACTCGGGGGGGCCACCGAGCAGTACTTC
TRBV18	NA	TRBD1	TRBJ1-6	CASSPQGADSPLHF	TGTGCCAGCTCACCACAGGGGGCTGATTCACCCCTCCACTTT
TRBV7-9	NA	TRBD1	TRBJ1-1	CASSPMAGGGMNTEAFF	TGTGCCAGCAGCCCCATGGCAGGGGGCGGGATGAACACTGAAGCTTTCTTT
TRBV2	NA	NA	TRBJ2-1	CASSFPGIDNEQFF	TGTGCCAGCAGTTTCCCCGGGATCGACAATGAGCAGTTCTTC
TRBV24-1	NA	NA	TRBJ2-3	CATMRDSTDTQYF	TGTGCCACCATGAGGGATAGCACAGATACGCAGTATTTT
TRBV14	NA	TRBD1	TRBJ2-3	CASSQVFGQGSDTQYF	TGTGCCAGCAGCCAAGTTTTTGGACAGGGGTCAGATACGCAGTATTTT
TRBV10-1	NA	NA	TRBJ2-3	CASSEEVDTDTQYF	TGCGCCAGCAGTGAGGAGGTGGACACAGATACGCAGTATTTT
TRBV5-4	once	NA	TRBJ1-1	CASSHQAKAEAFF	TGTGCCAGCAGCCATCAGGCCAAGGCTGAAGCTTTCTTT
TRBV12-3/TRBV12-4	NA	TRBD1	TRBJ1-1	CASITTGGTEAFF	TGTGCCAGCATTACCACAGGGGGCACTGAAGCTTTCTTT
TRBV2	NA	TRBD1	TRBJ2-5	CASKRDRLQETQYF	TGTGCCAGCAAGAGGGACAGGCTACAAGAGACCCAGTACTTC
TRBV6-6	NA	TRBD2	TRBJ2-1	CAVAAGAGEQFF	TGTGCCGTTGCAGCGGGGGCAGGTGAGCAGTTCTTC
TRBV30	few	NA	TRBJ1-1	CAWREAGLPAAEAFF	TGTGCCTGGAGAGAGGCGGGCCTGCCTGCCGCTGAAGCTTTCTTT
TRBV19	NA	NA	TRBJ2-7	CASSGGARQYF	TGTGCCAGTAGCGGAGGTGCTAGGCAGTACTTC
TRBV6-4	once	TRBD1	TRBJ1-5	CASSDWGTGNYSNQPQHF	TGTGCCAGCAGTGACTGGGGGACAGGGAATTATAGCAATCAGCCCCAGCATTTT
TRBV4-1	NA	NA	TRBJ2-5	CASSQVSSGGLETQYF	TGCGCCAGCAGCCAAGTGTCAAGCGGAGGGTTAGAGACCCAGTACTTC
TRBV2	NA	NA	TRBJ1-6	CASSEGGSPLHF	TGTGCCAGCAGTGAAGGAGGGTCACCCCTCCACTTT
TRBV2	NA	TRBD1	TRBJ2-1	CASSLDRGPYNEQFF	TGTGCCAGCAGTTTGGACAGGGGGCCCTACAATGAGCAGTTCTTC
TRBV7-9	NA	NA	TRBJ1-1	CASSSVTEAFF	TGTGCCAGCAGCTCCGTCACTGAAGCTTTCTTT
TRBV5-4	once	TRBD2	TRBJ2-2	CASSFAGGPNGELFF	TGTGCCAGCAGCTTCGCGGGGGGGCCTAACGGGGAGCTGTTTTTT
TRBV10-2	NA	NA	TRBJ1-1	CASLEGGAEAFF	TGCGCCAGCTTAGAGGGGGGGGCTGAAGCTTTCTTT
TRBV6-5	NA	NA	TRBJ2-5	CASSYTPGRGRETQYF	TGTGCCAGCAGCTACACTCCGGGGCGGGGCAGAGAGACCCAGTACTTC
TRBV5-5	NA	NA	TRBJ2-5	CASSLASRGFKETQYF	TGTGCCAGCAGCTTGGCCTCTAGGGGGTTCAAAGAGACCCAGTACTTC
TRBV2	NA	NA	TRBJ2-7	CASSRDTSYEQYF	TGTGCCAGCAGCCGGGACACCTCCTACGAGCAGTACTTC
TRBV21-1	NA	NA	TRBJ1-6	CASSKQGAGNSPLHF	TGTGCCAGCAGCAAACAGGGGGCTGGTAATTCACCCCTCCACTTT
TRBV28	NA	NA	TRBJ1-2	CATQRDYGYTF	TGTGCCACCCAGCGAGACTATGGCTACACCTTC
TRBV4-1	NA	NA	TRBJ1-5	CASSQVMLDRGQPQHF	TGCGCCAGCAGCCAAGTAATGTTGGATCGGGGTCAGCCCCAGCATTTT
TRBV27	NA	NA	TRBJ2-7	CASSSAGILLREQYF	TGTGCCAGCAGTAGCGCGGGGATCCTCCTACGAGAACAGTACTTC
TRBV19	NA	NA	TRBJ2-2	CASSIGATGPSLGGELFF	TGTGCCAGTAGTATAGGAGCTACAGGGCCGTCTCTGGGCGGGGAGCTGTTTTTT
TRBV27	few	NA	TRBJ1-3	CASRPPGGNTIYF	TGTGCCAGCAGGCCCCCCGGGGGGAACACCATATATTTT
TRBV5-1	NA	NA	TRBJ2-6	CASTWGASGANVLTF	TGCGCCAGCACGTGGGGCGCATCTGGGGCCAACGTCCTGACTTTC
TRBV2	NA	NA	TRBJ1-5	CATTGRGGQPQHF	TGTGCCACCACGGGCAGGGGCGGGCAGCCCCAGCATTTT
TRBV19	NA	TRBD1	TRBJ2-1	CASSTSRTGYNEQFF	TGTGCCAGTAGTACTTCCAGGACAGGGTACAATGAGCAGTTCTTC
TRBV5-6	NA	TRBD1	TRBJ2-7	CASSQGQNSYEQYF	TGTGCCAGCAGCCAGGGACAGAACTCCTACGAGCAGTACTTC
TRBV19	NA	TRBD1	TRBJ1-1	CASSIRTGGNTEAFF	TGTGCCAGTAGTATACGGACAGGGGGGAACACTGAAGCTTTCTTT
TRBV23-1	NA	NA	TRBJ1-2	CASSLRGGPLVYGYTF	TGCGCCAGCAGTCTTCGGGGTGGACCCTTGGTCTATGGCTACACCTTC
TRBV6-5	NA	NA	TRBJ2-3	CASSYGQSTDTQYF	TGTGCCAGCAGTTACGGGCAGTCCACAGATACGCAGTATTTT
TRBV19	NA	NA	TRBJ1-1	CASSQGGIEAFF	TGTGCCAGTAGTCAGGGTGGAATTGAAGCTTTCTTT
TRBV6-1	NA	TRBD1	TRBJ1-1	CASSEVFDRVTEAFF	TGTGCCAGCAGTGAAGTCTTTGACAGGGTGACTGAAGCTTTCTTT
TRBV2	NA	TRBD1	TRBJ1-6	CASRDRGINSPLHF	TGTGCCAGTCGGGACAGGGGAATCAATTCACCCCTCCACTTT